Presented here are 4 T cell receptor beta chains from one specimen sequenced in a study of siplizumab effects on memory and regulatory T cells (dated by TCRdb to about 2019). Libraries came from the immunoSEQ multiplex PCR assay. Sourced from immuneACCESS, this table was stored by TCRdb with only in-frame sequences that have V and J called. A share of the clones is absent; for the studies checked, an unresolved V gene accounts for under half, and the remainder has no known explanation. Within this sample are roughly 100,000 clones, with 90% to 95% of them counted one time only. More than 0.95% of the sample comes from the top ten. The sequenced sample was CD4+ T cells sorted from blood. The receptors stem from a human donor in good health.

The gene calls are TRBV6-1 and TRBJ2-7; TRBD1 might be the D (6 bases). CDR3 length: 17 residues. Trimming shortened V by 2 bases and J by 3 bases, and 20 bases separated the two germline ends. Germline values: CDR1 MNHNS, CDR2 SASEGT. Here the CDR3 reads CASSESPLSARGYEQYF. The CDR3, as DNA: TGTGCCAGCAGTGAATCCCCCCTCTCCGCCAGGGGCTACGAGCAGTACTTC.

In its sample, this clone was seen once. The chain employs TRBV5-4 and TRBJ1-1; D remains ambiguous. This CDR3 comprises 14 residues. Germline V lookup: CDR1 SGHNT, CDR2 YYREEE (reference sequence). V lost 1 base and J 6 bases, leaving 13 bases between the germline ends. The CDR3 DNA reads TGTGCCAGCAGCTTGATTGGTTCCGTGGCTGAAGCTTTCTTT. It encodes CASSLIGSVAEAFF.

V usage is TRBV28 and J usage is TRBJ1-5; 11 nucleotides line up with TRBD1. Germline V gene sequence: CDR1 MDHEN, CDR2 SYDVKM. The junction had 11 bases not matched to a gene; V was cut back by 5 bases and J by 5 bases. The CDR3 spans 17 residues. The CDR3 loop is CASSTTDRGLFYQPQHF. The CDR3 nucleotides are TGTGCCAGCAGTACGACGGACAGGGGGCTTTTTTATCAGCCCCAGCATTTT.

This chain links TRBV2 with TRBJ2-2, with 9 bases that match TRBD1. Germline CDR1 reads SNHLY; CDR2 reads FYNNEI. CDR3 length equals 15 residues. V was pared by 8 bases and J by 6 bases, with 10 bases of the junction left unmatched. The CDR3 DNA is TGTGCCAGCTCAGGGACAGGGATGTTCTCCGGGGAGCTGTTTTTT. Protein: CASSGTGMFSGELFF.